Sequencing of this TCR beta chain was carried out in a study of regulatory T cells in long-lasting Graves disease. The CDR3 extends over 19 amino acids. V lost 5 bases to trimming and J lost 1 base; unmatched junction nucleotides: 11. Germline CDR1 and CDR2: MNHNS and SASEGT. General study findings and limits: Newly diagnosed disease favored TRBV20-1 and TRBJ2-1 over persistent disease.

CDR3-region Arm-PCR and iRepertoire HTBI primers produced the TCR beta libraries. In the original processing: 62 TRBV and about 14 TRBJ segments were identified across samples. TCRdb redid the calling of the multiplex PCR reads with MiXCR, one entry per CDR3 protein. These V and J calls are TCRdb output, not the study's own analysis. The data contain around 230,000 distinct CDR3 sequences, about 18% of them singletons. The time point here: newly diagnosed GD, antithyroid drugs for less than 3 months. Construction of the TCR library relied on RNA isolated from PBMCs. This clonotype was picked up a small number of times. What it binds is not known.

This chain uses TRBV6-1 with TRBJ2-2, with 12 bases fitting TRBD2. Sequencing was performed on peripheral blood mononuclear cells (PBMCs), taken at new diagnosis, from a patient treated with antithyroid drugs. This clonotype originated in a female donor with Graves disease. In nucleotides, the CDR3 is TGTGCCAGCAGTATCCCGGGACTAGCGGGCCGCGGGAACACCGGGGAGCTGTTTTTT. Protein: CASSIPGLAGRGNTGELFF.